The source of this T cell receptor (beta chain) is a study of blood T cell repertoires in COVID-19. The overall study: Samples came from the United States, Italy and Spain, spanning acute and convalescent COVID-19.

As processed by the authors: Amplified reference gene primers provided the basis for estimating nucleated cell counts. Method: immunoSEQ multiplex PCR; TCRdb's copy keeps in-frame clones and lacks some. V and J calls and clone size are copied from that table; D and trimming were computed from the DNA. This table has about 210,000 clones, 89% appearing once. The source of this sequence is a middle-aged woman with acute or convalescent COVID-19. Sequencing used peripheral blood.

CDR3 amino acids: CAISETSSGTDTQYF. The CDR3, as DNA: TGTGCCATCAGTGAGACCAGTTCGGGGACAGATACGCAGTATTTT. This sequence joins TRBV10-3 and TRBJ2-3, with D perhaps TRBD2 (5 bases). Germline CDR1 ENHRY, CDR2 SYGVKD. V lost 2 bases and J 3 bases, leaving 12 bases between the germline ends. The length of the CDR3 is 15 residues.